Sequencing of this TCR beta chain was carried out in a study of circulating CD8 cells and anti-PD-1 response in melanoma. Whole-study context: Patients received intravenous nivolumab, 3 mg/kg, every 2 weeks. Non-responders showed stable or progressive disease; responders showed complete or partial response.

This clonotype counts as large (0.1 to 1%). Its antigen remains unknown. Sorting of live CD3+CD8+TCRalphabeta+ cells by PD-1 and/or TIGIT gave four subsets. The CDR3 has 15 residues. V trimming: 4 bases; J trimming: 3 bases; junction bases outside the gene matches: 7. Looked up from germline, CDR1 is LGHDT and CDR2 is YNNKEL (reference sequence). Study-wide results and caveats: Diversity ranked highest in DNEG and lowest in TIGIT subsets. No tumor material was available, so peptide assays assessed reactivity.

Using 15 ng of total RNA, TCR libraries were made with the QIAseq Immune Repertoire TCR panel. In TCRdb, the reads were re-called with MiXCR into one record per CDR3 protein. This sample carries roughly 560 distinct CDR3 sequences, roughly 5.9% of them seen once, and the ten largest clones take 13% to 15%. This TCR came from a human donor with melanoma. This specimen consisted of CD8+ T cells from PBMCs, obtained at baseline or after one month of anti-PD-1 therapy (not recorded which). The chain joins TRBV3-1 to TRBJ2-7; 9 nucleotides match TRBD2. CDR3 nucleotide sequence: TGTGCCAGCAGCCCCAGCGGGGGGCTAGGCTACGAGCAGTACTTC. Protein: CASSPSGGLGYEQYF.